This T cell receptor beta chain derives from a study of cytomegalovirus exposure and HLA in healthy donors. With 60 Vbeta and 13 Jbeta primers, the PCR was carried out. Clones were read by immunoSEQ multiplex PCR, and TCRdb kept only the in-frame ones, dropping some. The sample carries roughly 200,000 clones, roughly 85% recorded once. This CDR3 has 16 residues. The sequencing input was PBMCs. This clonotype originated in a woman aged 45-60 years in good health and CMV-seronegative. The V gene is TRBV21-1, the J gene TRBJ2-5; the D call TRBD2 from the table was never checked on the DNA. TRBV21-1 is a documented pseudogene. The CDR3 DNA follows: TGTGCCAGCCTAGCAAACGGAACAGCCTTAAGGGAGACCCAGTACTTC. This encodes CASLANGTALRETQYF.